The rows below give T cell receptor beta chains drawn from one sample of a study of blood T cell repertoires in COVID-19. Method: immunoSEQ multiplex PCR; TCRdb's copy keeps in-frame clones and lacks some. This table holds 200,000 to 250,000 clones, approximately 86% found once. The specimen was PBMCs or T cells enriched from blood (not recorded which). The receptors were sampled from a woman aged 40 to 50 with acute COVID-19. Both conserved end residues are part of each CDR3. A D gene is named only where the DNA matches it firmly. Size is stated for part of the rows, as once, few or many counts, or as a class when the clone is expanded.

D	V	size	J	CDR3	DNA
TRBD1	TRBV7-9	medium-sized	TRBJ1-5	CASSPQGDSNQPQHF	TGTGCCAGCAGCCCGCAGGGGGACAGCAATCAGCCCCAGCATTTT
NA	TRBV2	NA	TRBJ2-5	CASSAEAGRGETQYF	TGTGCCAGCAGTGCCGAGGCCGGTAGGGGGGAGACCCAGTACTTC
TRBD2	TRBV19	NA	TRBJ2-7	CASSIVAGPAYEQYF	TGTGCCAGTAGTATAGTAGCGGGCCCTGCCTACGAGCAGTACTTC
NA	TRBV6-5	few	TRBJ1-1	CASSYSRRSEAFF	TGTGCCAGCAGTTACTCCCGACGGAGCGAAGCTTTCTTT
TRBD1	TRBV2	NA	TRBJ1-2	CASSGDRGRNGYTF	TGTGCCAGCAGTGGGGACAGGGGGCGAAATGGCTACACCTTC
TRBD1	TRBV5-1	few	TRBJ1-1	CASSLGVLSGTFQDRGTMVAFF	TGCGCCAGCAGCCTGGGGGTACTGTCTGGAACGTTTCAGGACAGGGGGACGATGGTGGCTTTCTTT
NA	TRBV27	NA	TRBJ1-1	CASSLGALNTEAFF	TGTGCCAGCAGTTTGGGGGCCCTGAACACTGAAGCTTTCTTT
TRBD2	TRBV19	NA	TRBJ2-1	CASGRGLAGGGSYNEQFF	TGTGCCAGTGGACGTGGGCTAGCGGGAGGGGGGTCCTACAATGAGCAGTTCTTC
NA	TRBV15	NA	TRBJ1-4	CATSRWTPSGEKLFF	TGTGCCACCAGCAGGTGGACTCCCTCGGGTGAAAAACTGTTTTTT
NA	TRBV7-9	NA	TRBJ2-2	CASSPSYGNTGELFF	TGTGCCAGCAGCCCGTCTTACGGGAACACCGGGGAGCTGTTTTTT
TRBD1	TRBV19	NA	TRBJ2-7	CASSISGTGHEQYF	TGTGCCAGTAGTATTTCCGGGACAGGGCACGAGCAGTACTTC
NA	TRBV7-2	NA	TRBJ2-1	CASSLAFGQGYEQFF	TGTGCCAGCAGCTTAGCGTTCGGGCAGGGCTATGAGCAGTTCTTC
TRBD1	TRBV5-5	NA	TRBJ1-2	CASSRTGDHLGGYTF	TGTGCCAGCAGCAGGACAGGGGATCATTTAGGTGGCTACACCTTC
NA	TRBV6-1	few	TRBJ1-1	CASSEPGRVGAFF	TGTGCCAGCAGTGAACCTGGCAGGGTGGGGGCTTTCTTT